The TCR beta chain described here comes from a study of cytomegalovirus exposure and HLA in healthy donors. Overall study results and limits: Being productive about 87% or about 30% of the time was typical of most TCR beta V segments in an earlier analysis. Beyond CMV serostatus, there was no information to go on about immune exposure. Rarity held for most TCR sequences, but there were some public TCRs that occurred in many donors. Common viral pathogens (according to a later analysis) appeared linked to several of the most significant clusters.

On this clone itself: Its target is not known.

The PCR ran on 60 Vbeta and 13 Jbeta primers. Repertoires were generated with immunoSEQ multiplex PCR, while TCRdb's copy carries only in-frame clones and drops some. The sample includes 85,000 to 120,000 clones, around four fifths of them seen just once. After removal of 7 bases from V and 0 bases from J, the junction contained 12 bases not matched to a gene. Germline CDR1 and CDR2: SGHNT and YYREEE (reference sequence). The CDR3 has 16 amino acids. The sequenced sample was PBMCs. The chain recombines TRBV5-4 with TRBJ1-1; TRBD1 matches at 7 bases. The source is a man in his forties or fifties in good health and CMV-seronegative. Here the CDR3 reads CASGEKTGTLNTEAFF. CDR3 in DNA: TGTGCCAGCGGAGAAAAGACAGGGACTCTGAACACTGAAGCTTTCTTT.